This entry is about one T cell receptor (beta chain). Which antigen it targets is not known. Within one base of it there is no much larger clone, and no base qualities were kept. TCR beta CDR3 regions were sequenced from DNA using the immunoSEQ Assay. The paper's data handling went like this. To compute T cell density, TCR beta template counts were normalized to usable DNA, which was estimated by amplifying housekeeping genes. The preseqR package was used to estimate richness by extrapolating to 400,000 templates for PBMC samples and to 120,000 templates for tissue samples. Clonality was defined by subtracting Pielou's evenness from one. To identify tissue-enriched TCRs, differential abundance testing was run on productive amino-acid clonotypes with a minimum total count of 5 and an alpha of 0.1. The Jaccard Index and the Morisita Overlap Index were used to measure repertoire overlap between compartments. GLIPH grouped TCR beta CDR3s together with public tetramer-defined viral CDR3s, and a viral motif had to include at least three viral sequences and show V-gene enrichment. What TCRdb holds here is the immuneACCESS table cut down to in-frame rearrangements. Part of the clones is not present; checked against another copy, under half of the missing clones reflect an unresolved V gene, and the others are unexplained. V and J calls and clone size are given by that table; D and trimming were obtained from the DNA. A total of tens of thousands of clones appear in this sample, about 90% of them only once. In total, the top ten clones hold around 20% of the sample.

The sample comes from a study of T cells in localized non-small cell lung cancer (dated by TCRdb to about 2020). Broadly, across the study: T cell repertoires of hundreds of early-stage NSCLC patients were analyzed, with tumors being compared against uninvolved tumor-adjacent lungs. The cohort comprised 236 treatment-naïve NSCLC patients with resected, localized lung tumors. A mean age of around 66 years was recorded for the NSCLC patients, of whom roughly 130 were male and over 100 were female.

At diagnosis, peripheral blood, uninvolved tumor-adjacent lung and tumor were collected and were preserved as a mix of fresh-frozen and FFPE material. Blood samples were analyzed as peripheral blood mononuclear cells for TCR repertoire profiling. Broader findings and caveats from the paper: Of the top 100 tumor clones, a median of roughly 56 were detected in paired uninvolved adjacent lung; about 26 were also among that lung's top 100. Longer overall survival was associated with higher T cell density in blood, whereas shorter survival was associated with higher clonality in adjacent lung. Because multi-region tumor sequencing was not done, intratumor heterogeneity could not be ruled out. Because the study design was exploratory, TCR variables were selected using unadjusted p-values without false-discovery rate correction. Uninvolved tumor-adjacent lung showed the highest T cell clonality, higher than tumor, which suggests more focused antigenic responses in the adjacent lung.

Sequences were derived from peripheral blood, sampled before any cancer treatment. The source is a man aged 35 to 69 with stage I squamous cell lung carcinoma.

The nucleotide sequence is TGTGCCAGCAGCGAGCTAGGGTTTTCGTATGGCTACACCTTC. Its protein is CASSELGFSYGYTF. Recombination joined TRBV6-5 with TRBJ1-2; no D gene call is confident. CDR1 MNHEY and CDR2 SVGAGI were looked up in the germline V gene. V was cut back by 6 bases and J by 5 bases, leaving a gap of 16 bases between them. The CDR3 runs 14 residues from the cysteine to the phenylalanine. Of all the DNA, just the CDR3 is kept, 42 bases in frame from base 1.